These T cell receptor beta chains were read from a single sample in a study of T cells in Graves' hyperthyroidism and ophthalmopathy. MiXCR was run by TCRdb on the multiplex PCR reads, yielding one entry per CDR3 protein. The sample shows 480,000 or so distinct CDR3 sequences, 46% of them seen only once. Sequenced input: peripheral blood or thyroid tissue (not recorded which). Source of these receptors: an adult woman with Graves' disease, either hyperthyroidism or ophthalmopathy (not recorded which). Each CDR3 is given with its conserved first and last residue. A D gene is named only where the DNA matches it firmly. Only some rows state a clone size, as once, few, many or a class for expanded clones.

V	size	J	length	D	CDR3	DNA
TRBV25-1	few	TRBJ1-2	14	NA	CASSESRSNYGYTF	TGTGCCAGCAGTGAGTCCAGATCCAACTATGGCTACACCTTC
TRBV12-3/TRBV12-4	many	TRBJ2-5	13	NA	CASSFNTAETQYF	TGTGCCAGCAGTTTTAACACAGCGGAGACCCAGTACTTC
TRBV29-1	NA	TRBJ2-7	12	TRBD2	CSVESDSGGQYF	TGCAGCGTTGAATCGGACAGCGGGGGGCAGTACTTC
TRBV28	NA	TRBJ1-1	13	NA	CASRRPVFTEAFF	TGTGCCAGCAGAAGGCCCGTATTTACTGAAGCTTTCTTT
TRBV20-1	many	TRBJ1-5	12	NA	CSASSGNQPQHF	TGCAGTGCTTCGTCTGGCAATCAGCCCCAGCATTTT
TRBV10-3	few	TRBJ2-5	15	NA	CAISRVGTGEETQYF	TGTGCCATCAGCCGCGTCGGGACCGGGGAAGAGACCCAGTACTTC
TRBV4-3	many	TRBJ2-6	16	NA	CASSHDRSSGANVLTF	TGCGCCAGCAGCCACGACAGGAGCTCTGGGGCCAACGTCCTGACTTTC
TRBV10-2	few	TRBJ2-7	14	NA	CASSEWGFSYEQYF	TGCGCCAGCAGTGAGTGGGGGTTCTCCTACGAGCAGTACTTC
TRBV20-1	many	TRBJ2-2	15	TRBD2	CSAPISGRFPGELFF	TGCAGTGCCCCCATTAGCGGGAGGTTCCCCGGGGAGCTGTTTTTT
TRBV2	few	TRBJ1-2	15	NA	CASRPEGGERGGYTF	TGTGCCAGCAGACCCGAAGGAGGCGAAAGGGGTGGCTACACCTTC
TRBV12-3/TRBV12-4	NA	TRBJ1-5	14	NA	CASSLAGKEQPQHF	TGTGCCAGCAGTTTAGCAGGGAAGGAGCAGCCCCAGCATTTT
TRBV5-1	NA	TRBJ2-7	16	TRBD1	CASSPGQGTKGYEQYF	TGCGCCAGCAGCCCGGGACAGGGTACAAAGGGCTACGAGCAGTACTTC
TRBV20-1	NA	TRBJ1-3	14	TRBD1	CSARTGRSGNTIYF	TGCAGTGCTAGGACAGGGCGCTCTGGAAACACCATATATTTT
TRBV19	many	TRBJ2-7	12	NA	CASRDGGNEQYF	TGTGCCAGTAGGGACGGAGGGAACGAGCAGTACTTC
TRBV5-1	many	TRBJ2-5	15	NA	CASSLGQRLQETQYF	TGCGCCAGCAGCTTGGGGCAGAGGCTCCAAGAGACCCAGTACTTC
TRBV24-1	once	TRBJ2-7	16	TRBD2	CATSDSTSPLPYEQYF	TGTGCCACCAGTGATTCGACTAGCCCCCTTCCCTACGAGCAGTACTTC
TRBV7-2	many	TRBJ1-2	15	TRBD1	CASSFGTGTMYGYTF	TGTGCCAGCAGCTTCGGGACAGGGACTATGTATGGCTACACCTTC
TRBV6-6	NA	TRBJ1-1	13	NA	CASSSTLGAEAFF	TGTGCCAGCAGTTCCACCCTAGGCGCTGAAGCTTTCTTT
TRBV6-6	few	TRBJ1-4	13	NA	CASQDTKNEKLFF	TGTGCCAGCCAGGACACAAAAAATGAAAAACTGTTTTTT
TRBV10-3	NA	TRBJ2-4	16	TRBD1	CAISDSKGTGKNIQYF	TGTGCCATCAGTGATTCCAAGGGGACAGGGAAAAACATTCAGTACTTC
TRBV7-9	NA	TRBJ1-4	15	NA	CASSLVGRGNEKLFF	TGTGCCAGCAGCTTAGTCGGCAGGGGCAATGAAAAACTGTTTTTT
TRBV7-2	many	TRBJ1-6	15	TRBD1	CASSARQGGNSPLHF	TGTGCCAGCAGCGCCCGACAGGGAGGGAATTCACCCCTCCACTTT
TRBV19	many	TRBJ1-2	16	NA	CASSTVTAPGSYGYTF	TGTGCCAGTAGTACGGTCACAGCCCCGGGCAGCTATGGCTACACCTTC
TRBV7-9	NA	TRBJ2-1	15	TRBD2	CASSLSAGGVGEQFF	TGTGCCAGCAGCTTATCGGCGGGAGGGGTTGGTGAGCAGTTCTTC
TRBV29-1	NA	TRBJ2-7	14	TRBD2	CSADPSAGGYEQYF	TGCAGCGCTGACCCAAGCGCGGGAGGCTACGAGCAGTACTTC
TRBV20-1	many	TRBJ1-4	14	NA	CSARMDSRGEKLFF	TGCAGTGCTAGAATGGACTCAAGGGGGGAAAAACTGTTTTTT
TRBV4-3	few	TRBJ2-7	16	TRBD2	CASSRGTSGSFYEQYF	TGCGCCAGCAGCCGCGGGACTAGCGGGAGTTTCTACGAGCAGTACTTC
TRBV28	many	TRBJ1-1	16	TRBD1	CASRGGTGGTNTEAFF	TGTGCCAGCAGGGGAGGGACAGGGGGCACGAACACTGAAGCTTTCTTT
TRBV7-2	NA	TRBJ2-5	15	NA	CASSLRQTVRETQYF	TGTGCCAGCAGCTTACGACAGACAGTCCGGGAGACCCAGTACTTC
TRBV12-3/TRBV12-4	many	TRBJ2-5	16	TRBD2	CASSSGLAGGYETQYF	TGTGCCAGCAGTTCGGGACTAGCGGGAGGGTACGAGACCCAGTACTTC
TRBV2	few	TRBJ1-1	14	TRBD1	CASSDGTGVTEAFF	TGTGCCAGCAGTGATGGGACAGGCGTCACTGAAGCTTTCTTT
TRBV7-9	many	TRBJ2-5	14	NA	CASSLRLNQETQYF	TGTGCCAGCAGCCTCAGACTAAACCAAGAGACCCAGTACTTC
TRBV2	many	TRBJ1-4	14	TRBD1	CASRQQGSGEKLFF	TGTGCCAGCAGACAACAGGGGTCTGGAGAAAAACTGTTTTTT
TRBV7-8	NA	TRBJ2-7	12	NA	CASSLMGHEQYF	TGCGCCAGCAGCTTAATGGGCCACGAGCAGTACTTC
TRBV5-4	NA	TRBJ2-2	16	NA	CASSRPNLGDPGELFF	TGTGCCAGCAGCCGCCCAAATTTGGGGGATCCCGGGGAGCTGTTTTTT
TRBV7-6	NA	TRBJ1-2	15	TRBD1	CASRGTGAGERGYTF	TGTGCCAGCAGGGGGACAGGGGCCGGAGAGCGGGGCTACACCTTC
TRBV2	few	TRBJ1-4	11	NA	CATSVRKDLFF	TGTGCCACCTCGGTGCGGAAGGACCTGTTTTTT